The T cell receptor (beta chain) under discussion was sequenced for a study of cytomegalovirus exposure and HLA in healthy donors. Broader study findings: Earlier analysis looked at TCR beta V segments, and most were productive about 87% or about 30% of the time. An Asian-associated ancestry cluster reportedly showed fewer N-insertions than the roughly 600-donor mean in a later analysis. It is likely that the observed cluster of highly shared sequence variants was a sequencing artifact.

The CDR3 is 14 amino acids. The V and J ends lost 5 bases and 5 bases, in that order; junction bases with no gene match: 4. Germline V lookup: CDR1 LNHDA, CDR2 SQIVND (reference sequence). In regard to this clone: Its specificity is not known.

The primer mix had 60 Vbeta and 13 Jbeta primers. Measured with immunoSEQ multiplex PCR; TCRdb has only the in-frame clones, and not every one. This sample contains 70,000 to 85,000 clones. Material: PBMCs. The V and J genes are TRBV19 and TRBJ1-4; 8 positions agree with TRBD1. This TCR came from a female donor in good health and CMV-seropositive. The CDR3 is CASSDRGVNEKLFF. DNA for the CDR3: TGTGCCAGTAGTGACAGGGGAGTCAATGAAAAACTGTTTTTT.